The 20 T cell receptor beta chains below come from one sample, sequenced in a study of metastatic and nonmetastatic thyroid tumors. Every patient underwent thyroid surgery untreated. TCRdb reanalyzed the PCR reads with MiXCR. The table has 4,000 or so clones, around 40% seen once. The sample was tumor tissue. The receptors were sampled from a male donor with papillary thyroid cancer or a benign thyroid nodule (not recorded which). Some clones in this sample may be carry-over from other donors' samples.

This clone came up once. V gene TRBV20-1 combines with J gene TRBJ2-7, with 9 bases lining up with TRBD2. There are 15 residues in the CDR3. From germline, CDR1 is DFQATT and CDR2 SNEGSKA (reference sequence). V lost 1 base and J lost 3; bases outside the gene matches: 7. The CDR3 reads CSARGAGGDRYEQYF. DNA of the CDR3: TGCAGTGCTAGAGGGGCGGGAGGGGATCGCTACGAGCAGTACTTC.

This clone was seen a few times. The chain uses TRBV7-2 and TRBJ2-1, with D possibly being TRBD1 (5 bases). Germline V lookup: CDR1 SGHTA, CDR2 FQGNSA. The V gene lost 5 bases and the J gene lost 6 bases, with 8 bases spanning the gap. CDR3 length: 12 amino acids. As DNA, the CDR3 is TGTGCCAGCAGCCCCCAGGGCAATGAGCAGTTCTTC. Amino acid sequence: CASSPQGNEQFF.

The J gene is TRBJ2-1, the V gene TRBV5-1; possible D gene TRBD1, 7 bases. Trimming removed 6 bases at V and 4 bases at J, with 17 bases between. Germline lookup yields CDR1 SGHRS and CDR2 YFSETQ. The CDR3 is 15 residues long. The CDR3 spells CASTRRAGGYNEQFF. The CDR3 DNA reads TGCGCCAGCACCCGGAGGGCAGGGGGATACAATGAGCAGTTCTTC.

This clone was detected only once. V is TRBV7-2 and J is TRBJ1-6, with a tentative D call TRBD1 (5 bases). Germline V gene data show CDR1 as SGHTA and CDR2 as FQGNSA. The V gene lost 1 base and the J gene lost 8 bases, with 6 bases spanning the gap. This CDR3 comprises 13 residues. The CDR3: CASSLVQDSPLHF. CDR3 nucleotide sequence: TGTGCCAGCAGCTTAGTACAGGATTCACCCCTCCACTTT.

This chain uses TRBV11-2 with TRBJ2-1; D is ambiguous. The germline V gene encodes CDR1 SGHAT and CDR2 FQNNGV. This CDR3 comprises 12 residues. Trimming removed 1 base from V and 10 bases from J, with 8 bases in between. The CDR3: CASSLGGDEQFF. The CDR3 DNA reads TGTGCCAGCAGCTTAGGAGGCGACGAGCAGTTCTTC.

This clone was detected only a few times. The chain combines TRBV2 with TRBJ1-2, with D perhaps TRBD1 (5 bases). With 0 bases removed from V and 4 bases from J, the gap between germline ends came to 9 bases. The germline V gene has CDR1 SNHLY and CDR2 FYNNEI. CDR3 size: 14 residues. In nucleotides, the CDR3 is TGTGCCAGCAGTGAAGCAGCGGGGCTCTATGGCTACACCTTC. Translating it yields CASSEAAGLYGYTF. The full variable domain, with the rest looked up from reference TRBV2 and TRBJ1-2, is EPEVTQTPSHQVTQMGQEVILRCVPISNHLYFYWYRQILGQKVEFLVSFYNNEISEKSEIFDDQFSVERPDGSNFTLKIRSTKLEDSAMYFCASSEAAGLYGYTFGSGTRLTVV.

The chain has TRBV20-1 and TRBJ2-7, with 9 bases lining up with TRBD1. Losses at the gene ends were 6 bases for V and 7 bases for J; bases not matched to a gene: 28. This CDR3 is built from 19 residues. The germline V gene has CDR1 DFQATT and CDR2 SNEGSKA (reference sequence). The CDR3 protein is CSAQGGTGRFQREVEEQYF. The CDR3 nucleotides are TGCAGTGCCCAGGGGGGGACAGGGAGGTTCCAGAGGGAGGTGGAGGAGCAGTACTTC.

The V gene is TRBV12-3 or TRBV12-4, the J gene TRBJ1-2; no clear D. V gave up 3 bases and J gave up 1 base, with 6 bases separating them. The CDR3 runs 13 residues. Here the CDR3 reads CASSLWFNYGYTF. The CDR3 bases are TGTGCCAGCAGTTTGTGGTTTAACTATGGCTACACCTTC.

This clone was detected a few times. The rearrangement uses TRBV6-1 and TRBJ2-7, with D possibly TRBD2 on 7 matching bases. This CDR3 is built from 13 residues. The germline gives CDR1 MNHNS, CDR2 SASEGT. The V gene lost 7 bases and the J gene lost 12 bases, with 22 bases spanning the gap. In DNA form, the CDR3 reads TGTGCCAGCAAAGGGGGGGGAGGGACGGCGGCGTACTTC. Translation: CASKGGGGTAAYF.

In its sample, this clone is large. This sequence joins TRBV20-1 and TRBJ2-1; 7 bases agree with TRBD1. The junction had 10 bases not matched to a gene; V was cut back by 1 base and J by 7 bases. This CDR3 comprises 15 residues. From germline, CDR1 is DFQATT and CDR2 SNEGSKA (reference sequence). The CDR3 sequence: CSARGWAGGLNEQFF. For the CDR3, the DNA is TGCAGTGCTAGAGGATGGGCAGGGGGTCTTAATGAGCAGTTCTTC.

This clone was counted many times. This chain connects TRBV12-3 or TRBV12-4 to TRBJ2-2; 9 positions agree with TRBD2. After removal of 9 bases from V and 1 base from J, the junction contained 9 bases not matched to a gene. The CDR3 runs to 16 residues. The CDR3 nucleotides read TGTGCCAGTAGAATCCTAGCGGGAAGGAACACCGGGGAGCTGTTTTTT. As protein: CASRILAGRNTGELFF.

The table lists this clone with a few counts. The chain couples TRBV6-2 or TRBV6-3 to TRBJ2-1; TRBD2 might be the D (5 bases). V dropped 6 bases and J dropped 4 bases, with 10 bases sitting between them. Per the germline V gene, CDR1 is MNHEY and CDR2 is SVGEGT. The CDR3 has 13 amino acids. CDR3 in amino acids: CASRRTGYNEQFF. CDR3 nucleotide sequence: TGTGCCAGCAGACGGACGGGATACAATGAGCAGTTCTTC.

This clone was counted a few times. This rearrangement joins TRBV19 to TRBJ1-1; 8 bases line up with TRBD1. V trimming: 0 bases; J trimming: 10 bases; junction bases outside the gene matches: 4. CDR3 length equals 13 residues. In germline, CDR1 is LNHDA, CDR2 SQIVND (reference sequence). CDR3 nucleotide sequence: TGTGCCAGTAGTATAGACCGAGACAGGGGAGCTTTCTTT. Amino acids: CASSIDRDRGAFF.

This chain links TRBV5-1 with TRBJ1-2; possibly TRBD1 for D (6 bases). Trimming took off 2 bases at V and 4 bases at J, with 12 bases between the two ends. Germline V gene sequence: CDR1 SGHRS, CDR2 YFSETQ. CDR3 length: 14 residues. CDR3: CASSLRGDSYGYTF. DNA of the CDR3: TGCGCCAGCAGCTTAAGGGGGGATTCCTATGGCTACACCTTC.

The chain carries TRBV11-3 and TRBJ2-1; D gene unclear. This CDR3 has 13 residues. Germline V lookup: CDR1 SGHNT, CDR2 YENEEA. Trimming shortened V by 6 bases and J by 13 bases, and 19 bases separated the two germline ends. CDR3 nucleotide sequence: TGTGCCAGCAGTGGTCGACCCACCAGGCCCCAGTTCTTC. Protein product: CASSGRPTRPQFF.

The V call is TRBV20-1, the J call TRBJ1-2; TRBD1 aligns across 8 bases. Germline V CDR1 and CDR2: DFQATT, SNEGSKA (reference sequence). The CDR3 runs to 14 residues. V was clipped by 0 bases and J by 1 base; unmatched bases: 1. CDR3 sequence reads: CSAREDRGNYGYTF. CDR3 in DNA: TGCAGTGCTAGAGAAGACAGGGGTAACTATGGCTACACCTTC.

This clone qualifies as large. Other DNA variants within this sample encode the same CDR3. The rearrangement joins TRBV15 to TRBJ1-5; D gene ambiguous. V lost 5 bases and J lost 5, with 19 bases in between. This CDR3 spans 16 amino acids. Germline CDR1 is LNHNV and CDR2 is YYDKDF (reference sequence). The CDR3 DNA is TGTGCCACCAGCGAGGGAGGCGGAGCGGGTGATCAGCCCCAGCATTTT. Residues: CATSEGGGAGDQPQHF.

This chain links TRBV18 with TRBJ1-3; 9 bases align to TRBD1. The germline CDR1 and CDR2 sequences are KGHSH and LQKENI. V lost 3 bases and J lost 4; bases outside the gene matches: 1. This CDR3 has 14 amino acids. CDR3 residues: CASSPGQGGNTIYF. DNA for the CDR3: TGTGCCAGCTCACCGGGACAGGGAGGAAACACCATATATTTT.

This clone occurred a few times. The J gene is TRBJ1-5, the V gene TRBV28; D might be TRBD1 (6 bases). The V and J ends lost 7 bases and 9 bases respectively, with 16 bases between them. Germline V gene sequence: CDR1 MDHEN, CDR2 SYDVKM. The CDR3 covers 13 residues. The CDR3 DNA is TGTGCCAGCACCCCTCAGTGGGGGCTGCCCCAGCATTTT. Protein product: CASTPQWGLPQHF.

The V call is TRBV18, the J call TRBJ2-7; D is undetermined. This CDR3 is 12 amino acids long. V was clipped by 3 bases and J by 4 bases, with 7 bases between them. Per germline, CDR1 KGHSH and CDR2 LQKENI. This chain's CDR3 is CASSPTSYEQYF. The CDR3 region has the DNA TGTGCCAGCTCACCGACCTCTTACGAGCAGTACTTC.